Shown below are 11 T cell receptor beta chains from a single sample sequenced in a study of T cells after yellow fever vaccination. TCRdb called the 5' RACE reads again in MiXCR, with one record for every CDR3 protein. The sample consists of approximately 330,000 distinct CDR3 sequences, roughly 3.9% of them appearing once. This specimen consisted of PBMCs, obtained 5 days after the yellow fever booster vaccination. The source of these receptors is a man aged 18 to 30 who received the YFV17D yellow fever vaccine.

This clonotype has ten or more counts. The chain joins TRBV18 to TRBJ2-1; D unclear. The V gene lost 3 bases and the J gene lost 15 bases, with 15 bases spanning the gap. Germline V gives CDR1 KGHSH, CDR2 LQKENI. The CDR3 runs 12 residues. DNA of the CDR3: TGTGCCAGCTCACCCCTTAACCCGAAGGGGTTCTTC. Translation: CASSPLNPKGFF.

The CDR3 region has the DNA TGTGCCAGCAGCTTAGTAACCGGGAACACTGAAGCTTTCTTT. This codes for CASSLVTGNTEAFF. V is TRBV7-9 and J is TRBJ1-1; D is unresolved. The germline V and J ends were trimmed by 1 base and 1 base, with 7 bases remaining between them. This CDR3 is 14 amino acids long. Germline CDR1 and CDR2: SEHNR and FQNEAQ (reference sequence).

V and J are TRBV28 and TRBJ2-7, with 8 bases fitting TRBD1. CDR3 length: 15 amino acids. The germline gives CDR1 MDHEN, CDR2 SYDVKM. V trimming: 6 bases; J trimming: 1 base; junction bases outside the gene matches: 8. This CDR3 is CASSPATGVSYEQYV. CDR3 nucleotides: TGTGCCAGCAGCCCGGCGACAGGGGTGTCCTACGAGCAGTACGTC.

This clonotype occurred a few times. This chain uses TRBV6-2 or TRBV6-3 with TRBJ1-6; D gene ambiguous. The CDR3 runs 12 residues. The germline gives CDR1 MNHEY, CDR2 SVGEGT. The ends were cut back, 7 bases at V and 4 bases at J, with 5 bases in the middle. The CDR3 region is CASNPYNSPLHF. The DNA for the CDR3 is TGTGCCAGCAACCCGTATAATTCACCCCTCCACTTT.

The chain links TRBV7-2 to TRBJ2-3; TRBD2 matches at 7 bases. V was clipped by 0 bases and J by 1 base; unmatched bases: 1. Germline assignment: CDR1 SGHTA and CDR2 FQGNSA. The CDR3 totals 15 residues. CDR3 DNA sequence: TGTGCCAGCAGCTTAGCCGCGGGGGGCACAGATACGCAGTATTTT. Its protein product is CASSLAAGGTDTQYF.

The chain couples TRBV5-1 to TRBJ2-7; no reliable D call. V was shortened by 0 bases and J by 2 bases, with 12 bases between the two germline ends. The V gene's germline CDR1 is SGHRS and CDR2 YFSETQ. The CDR3 extends over 15 amino acids. DNA of the CDR3: TGCGCCAGCAGCTTGGAAGTAGGCAGAGCCTACGAGCAGTACTTC. It yields the protein CASSLEVGRAYEQYF. The full variable domain, its missing parts supplied by reference TRBV5-1 and TRBJ2-7, is KAGVTQTPRYLIKTRGQQVTLSCSPISGHRSVSWYQQTPGQGLQFLFEYFSETQRNKGNFPGRFSGRQFSNSRSEMNVSTLELGDSALYLCASSLEVGRAYEQYFGPGTRLTVT.

Ten or more counts support this clonotype. The genes are TRBV11-2 and TRBJ1-1; possible D gene TRBD1, 6 bases. The V gene's germline CDR1 is SGHAT and CDR2 FQNNGV. The CDR3 spans 13 residues. Trimming took 2 bases from V and 4 from J, leaving 8 bases between them. Written as DNA, the CDR3 is TGTGCCAGCAGCTTAACAGGGCCCACTGAAGCTTTCTTT. This codes for CASSLTGPTEAFF.

This clonotype occurred a few times. The chain links TRBV12-3 or TRBV12-4 to TRBJ1-5, with D hard to call. Trimming shortened V by 2 bases and J by 4 bases, and 6 bases separated the two germline ends. The CDR3 sequence is 13 residues long. CDR3 amino acids: CASSLNVNQPQHF. In DNA form, the CDR3 reads TGTGCCAGCAGTTTAAACGTTAATCAGCCCCAGCATTTT.

Many counts were recorded for this clonotype. The chain links TRBV20-1 to TRBJ2-2, with 10 bases aligning to TRBD2. This CDR3 spans 19 amino acids. The V and J ends lost 2 bases and 2 bases, in that order; junction bases with no gene match: 14. Per the germline V gene, CDR1 is DFQATT and CDR2 is SNEGSKA (reference sequence). As DNA, the CDR3 is TGCAGTGCTAGATCCCCTAGCGGGGGATCCCTACTTAACACCGGGGAGCTGTTTTTT. Its translation: CSARSPSGGSLLNTGELFF.

V is TRBV5-1 and J is TRBJ2-3, with TRBD1 identical over 9 bases. The length of the CDR3 is 18 residues. In germline, CDR1 is SGHRS, CDR2 YFSETQ. Trimming took 3 bases from V and 0 from J; bases not matched to a gene: 11. CDR3 nucleotide sequence: TGCGCCAGCAGCTATGGACAGGGGAGCGCATCTAGCACAGATACGCAGTATTTT. The encoded protein is CASSYGQGSASSTDTQYF. The full variable domain, in which reference TRBV5-1 and TRBJ2-3 provide the parts outside the CDR3, is KAGVTQTPRYLIKTRGQQVTLSCSPISGHRSVSWYQQTPGQGLQFLFEYFSETQRNKGNFPGRFSGRQFSNSRSEMNVSTLELGDSALYLCASSYGQGSASSTDTQYFGPGTRLTVL.

The V gene is TRBV28, the J gene TRBJ1-5; D possibly corresponds to TRBD1 (5 bases). The CDR3 consists of 12 residues. Germline V gene sequence: CDR1 MDHEN, CDR2 SYDVKM. V lost 11 bases, J lost 7 bases, and 15 bases lay in between. The CDR3 nucleotides read TGTGCCTCCAGGGAAAGAGGCCAGCCCCAGCATTTT. Translated, it gives CASRERGQPQHF. Full variable domain (rest looked up from reference TRBV28 and TRBJ1-5): DVKVTQSSRYLVKRTGEKVFLECVQDMDHENMFWYRQDPGLGLRLIYFSYDVKMKEKGDIPEGYSVSREKKERFSLILESASTNQTSMYLCASRERGQPQHFGDGTRLSIL.